Listed below are T cell receptor beta chains from one sample, sequenced in a study of T cell repertoires in cytomegalovirus infection. TCRdb analysed the reads with MiXCR anew, one entry per CDR3 protein. The table includes a few hundred thousand distinct CDR3 sequences, approximately 9.2% detected once. The sequenced material came from PBMCs. The receptors originated from a human donor in good health (CMV status not recorded). Some clones in this sample may be carry-over from other donors' samples. The CDR3 runs from the conserved cysteine through the conserved F or W. D genes are given only for firm matches. Rows give clone size only sometimes, using once, few, many, or a class for an expanded clone.

D | size | J | V | DNA | CDR3
TRBD1 | few | TRBJ2-7 | TRBV28 | TGTGCCAGCACGGCCGCTGGACAGGGGGCATATCAGTACTTC | CASTAAGQGAYQYF
. | many | TRBJ2-5 | TRBV7-2 | TGTGCCAGCAGCTCCCCTGCTTGGAGCCCTCAAGAAGAGACCCAGTACTTC | CASSSPAWSPQEETQYF
. | . | TRBJ2-7 | TRBV20-1 | TGCAGTGCTAGACCCCGCCACGGTCGCTACGAGCAGTACTTC | CSARPRHGRYEQYF
. | . | TRBJ2-2 | TRBV19 | TGTGCCAGTAGTATTGGTGACGGCAGAACCACCGGGGAGCTGTTTTTT | CASSIGDGRTTGELFF
TRBD1 | many | TRBJ1-5 | TRBV7-9 | TGTGCCAGCAGCTTTCCGGGACAGTATCAGCCCCAGCATTTT | CASSFPGQYQPQHF
TRBD1 | few | TRBJ1-5 | TRBV12-3/TRBV12-4 | TGTGCCAGCAGTTTAGTGGGTTCCAGGGGGCAAGGTAGCAATCAGCCCCAGCATTTT | CASSLVGSRGQGSNQPQHF
. | many | TRBJ1-1 | TRBV7-2 | TGTGCCAGCAGCACTTCAAGGAACACTGAAGCTTTCTTT | CASSTSRNTEAFF
TRBD1 | many | TRBJ1-5 | TRBV7-2 | TGTGCCAGCAGCCCAGGGACAGGAGGCAATCAGCCCCAGCATTTT | CASSPGTGGNQPQHF
. | many | TRBJ1-1 | TRBV2 | TGTGCCAGCAGTCCTGAAGTGAACACTGAAGCTTTCTTT | CASSPEVNTEAFF
. | few | TRBJ1-5 | TRBV7-9 | TGTGCCAGCAGCCTGGACCTAAATCAGCCCCAGCATTTT | CASSLDLNQPQHF
. | . | TRBJ2-1 | TRBV19 | TGTGCCAGTAGTATCGGTCTAATAAACAATGAGCAGTTCTTC | CASSIGLINNEQFF
TRBD2 | many | TRBJ2-5 | TRBV20-1 | TGCAGTGCCCAACTGGGGGGGGGTGGTCAAGAGACCCAGTACTTC | CSAQLGGGGQETQYF
. | many | TRBJ2-7 | TRBV5-1 | TGCGCCAGCAGCTTGGAAGGCAGGTCCGGATACGAGCAGTACTTC | CASSLEGRSGYEQYF
. | few | TRBJ2-7 | TRBV20-1 | TGCAGTGCTTTCTCGGGGTACACCTACGAGCAGTACTTC | CSAFSGYTYEQYF
. | . | TRBJ2-1 | TRBV6-2/TRBV6-3 | TGTGCCAGCAGTTGGTTCCGATCCCACAATGAGCAGTTCTTC | CASSWFRSHNEQFF
. | many | TRBJ2-1 | TRBV5-6 | TGTGCCAGCAGCAACGGAGCGACAGATTACAATGAGCAGTTCTTC | CASSNGATDYNEQFF
. | many | TRBJ1-5 | TRBV6-2/TRBV6-3 | TGTGCCAGCAACAAGGACGGAGTCAATCAGCCCCAGCATTTT | CASNKDGVNQPQHF
TRBD1 | few | TRBJ1-5 | TRBV28 | TGTGCCAGCAGTTTCACCGGGACAGGGATTCATCAGCCCCAGCATTTT | CASSFTGTGIHQPQHF
. | few | TRBJ1-1 | TRBV6-2/TRBV6-3 | TGTGCCAGCAGTTCGACAGGTTTGGAAGCTTTCTTT | CASSSTGLEAFF
. | many | TRBJ1-5 | TRBV7-2 | TGTGCCAGCAGCTTAGCGGGGAGCCTTAATCAGCCCCAGCATTTT | CASSLAGSLNQPQHF
TRBD1 | few | TRBJ2-7 | TRBV28 | TGTGCCAGCAGCTCGACCGGGACAGGGGGTAACGAGCAGTACTTC | CASSSTGTGGNEQYF
. | many | TRBJ2-7 | TRBV7-2 | TGTGCCAGCAGCTTTAGTTTTACAGGTGCTAGGTCCTACGAGCAGTACTTC | CASSFSFTGARSYEQYF
TRBD1 | many | TRBJ1-5 | TRBV19 | TGTGCCACAAACAGGGGGCAACAGCCCCAGCATTTT | CATNRGQQPQHF
TRBD1 | few | TRBJ2-2 | TRBV7-2 | TGTGCCAGCAGCTCAGGGGGCTGGGACACCGGGGAGCTGTTTTTT | CASSSGGWDTGELFF
TRBD2 | few | TRBJ2-3 | TRBV7-6 | TGTGCCAGCAGCTTACCGGGGGGGCGAGGGGGACCTAGCACAGATACGCAGTATTTT | CASSLPGGRGGPSTDTQYF
TRBD1 | . | TRBJ1-1 | TRBV7-2 | TGTGCCAGCAGCATATGGACAGGGGGCGGCAACACTGAAGCTTTCTTT | CASSIWTGGGNTEAFF
. | . | TRBJ2-5 | TRBV30 | TGTGCCTGGAGTGTACGAGGGCAGGTTGAGTACTTC | CAWSVRGQVEYF
. | many | TRBJ2-7 | TRBV20-1 | TGCAGTGCTAGTTCAGCGGGCGTCTCCTACGAGCAGTACTTC | CSASSAGVSYEQYF
. | many | TRBJ1-1 | TRBV7-2 | TGTGCCAGCAGCGAAGACAGCTTGATGAACACTGAAGCTTTCTTT | CASSEDSLMNTEAFF
. | . | TRBJ2-6 | TRBV19 | TGTGCCAGTAGTACCCGAGCACAGGCGACAGGGGCCAACGTCCTGACTTTC | CASSTRAQATGANVLTF
. | many | TRBJ2-3 | TRBV7-2 | TGTGCCAGCAGCTATTTGGGAGGTGAACCTAGCACAGATACGCAGTATTTT | CASSYLGGEPSTDTQYF
TRBD1 | many | TRBJ2-3 | TRBV9 | TGTGCCAGCAGCACAGACCCCATCGGACAGGGCACAGATACGCAGTATTTT | CASSTDPIGQGTDTQYF
. | . | TRBJ2-7 | TRBV4-3 | TGCGCCAGCAGCCAAGTTTGGGGCACCCCCTACGAGCAGTACTTC | CASSQVWGTPYEQYF
. | . | TRBJ2-7 | TRBV28 | TGTGCCAGCATCGACAACCCAAGACAGTCCTACGAGCAGTACTTC | CASIDNPRQSYEQYF
. | many | TRBJ2-5 | TRBV28 | TGTGCCAGCAGGTCCGGAGGCCAGAAGACCCAGTACTTC | CASRSGGQKTQYF
TRBD2 | many | TRBJ2-5 | TRBV2 | TGTGCCAGCAGTGTTCTAGCGGGGATAGAGACCCAGTACTTC | CASSVLAGIETQYF
. | many | TRBJ1-5 | TRBV7-2 | TGTGCCAGCAGCTGGGACCTCAATCAGCCCCAGCATTTT | CASSWDLNQPQHF
. | many | TRBJ2-7 | TRBV11-3 | TGTGCCAGCAGCTTAGTGGTCGGCACCCCCTACGAGCAGTACTTC | CASSLVVGTPYEQYF
TRBD2 | few | TRBJ2-1 | TRBV20-1 | TGCAGTGCTAGAGATCGGGTGACTAGCGGCGGTGAGCAGTTCTTC | CSARDRVTSGGEQFF
. | . | TRBJ2-1 | TRBV6-2/TRBV6-3 | TGTGCCAGCAGTTATAATGTGTGGGGCGGAGAGCAGTTCTTC | CASSYNVWGGEQFF
. | few | TRBJ1-2 | TRBV20-1 | TGCAGTGCTAGTGCCGGCCTAGCGGGCTATGGCTACACCTTC | CSASAGLAGYGYTF
. | many | TRBJ1-2 | TRBV11-2 | TGTGCCAGCAGCTTAGGGTTAGCGAAGGAGTATGGCTACACCTTC | CASSLGLAKEYGYTF
. | . | TRBJ1-2 | TRBV20-1 | TGCAGTGCCACCACCCCTCGGCCCCCCTATGGCTACACCTTC | CSATTPRPPYGYTF
TRBD2 | . | TRBJ2-1 | TRBV12-3/TRBV12-4 | TGTGCCAGCAGTTTCACCGGCCTAGGGGCTAGCGGGTACAATGAGCAGTTCTTC | CASSFTGLGASGYNEQFF
. | many | TRBJ2-6 | TRBV12-3/TRBV12-4 | TGTGCCAGCAGTCCCGCAACCACTCCCTCGGTAGCTGGGGCCAACGTCCTGACTTTC | CASSPATTPSVAGANVLTF
TRBD1 | . | TRBJ2-3 | TRBV7-2 | TGTGCCAGCAGCTTACAATCGGACAGGGTTAGCGATACGCAGTATTTT | CASSLQSDRVSDTQYF
. | . | TRBJ1-1 | TRBV11-2 | TGTGCCAGCAGCGGAGTGGGCACAGGGTCGGCTGAAGCTTTCTTT | CASSGVGTGSAEAFF
. | . | TRBJ2-7 | TRBV10-3 | TGTGCCATCAGTGAGTCGGGAGGAGACGAGCAGTACTTC | CAISESGGDEQYF
. | . | TRBJ2-7 | TRBV4-3 | TGCGCCAGCAGCCAAGATTTTCAGACCTACGAGCAGTACTTC | CASSQDFQTYEQYF
. | many | TRBJ1-1 | TRBV7-2 | TGTGCCAGCAGCCGTACGAATTCAGGGTTGTCACATGAAGCTTTCTTT | CASSRTNSGLSHEAFF
TRBD1 | many | TRBJ2-7 | TRBV20-1 | TGCAGTGCCGCACAGGGGGCAAGGGCGGACGAGCAGTACTTC | CSAAQGARADEQYF
TRBD1 | many | TRBJ2-4 | TRBV5-1 | TGCGCCAGCAGCTTGGAAGGACAGGGGGGTTCGGTCCGTCGGCAAAGCAACATTCAGTACTTC | CASSLEGQGGSVRRQSNIQYF
TRBD1 | many | TRBJ2-7 | TRBV7-2 | TGTGCCAGCAGCAGGGGACAGATCTACGAGCAGTACTTC | CASSRGQIYEQYF
TRBD1 | few | TRBJ2-7 | TRBV27 | TGTGCCAGCAGTTCGTCCGGGACAGAGGGTTTCAAGCAGTACTTC | CASSSSGTEGFKQYF